The next 22 T cell receptor beta chains were all read from a single sample in a study of T cells in Graves' hyperthyroidism and ophthalmopathy (dated by TCRdb to the late 2010s). The method behind the library was multiplex PCR. For sequencing, an Illumina HiSeq 2000 was employed. The TCR beta CDR3 regions were amplified from the RNA transcripts. For the first round of RT-PCR on the TCR CDR3, the HTBI primer set was used together with the Qiagen OneStep RT-PCR kit. TCRdb cleaned the public reads at Q25 with fastp, built clones with MiXCR and kept in-frame beta chains. Here each entry gathers all rows of one CDR3 protein and keeps the most common genes and DNA. This sample gives 250,000 to 300,000 distinct CDR3 sequences in total; roughly a fifth of them show up just once. The leading ten clones occupy roughly 39% of the sample. The sample taken for sequencing was blood. These receptors were taken from a man aged 45-65 years with Graves' ophthalmopathy.

This clonotype was recorded many times. CDR3 DNA sequence: TGTGCCTGGAGCGACCCCACAAAGGGGCGCACTGAAGCTTTCTTT. Protein product: CAWSDPTKGRTEAFF. The chain employs TRBV30 and TRBJ1-1; D perhaps matches TRBD1 (5 bases). The CDR3 totals 15 residues. Per germline, CDR1 GTSNPN and CDR2 SVGIG (reference sequence). V lost 3 bases, J lost 4 bases, and 18 bases lay in between.

In this sample, this clonotype turned up a few times. The chain recombines TRBV7-9 with TRBJ2-2; tentative D call: TRBD1 (5 bases). CDR1 SEHNR and CDR2 FQNEAQ come from the germline V gene (reference sequence). The V and J ends lost 5 bases and 1 base respectively, with 11 bases between them. The CDR3 runs 15 residues. The CDR3 nucleotides are TGTGCCAGCAGCCCTCGGACACTGAACACCGGGGAGCTGTTTTTT. Translating gives CASSPRTLNTGELFF.

CDR3 region: CASSAGGAGDTDTQYF. For the CDR3, the DNA is TGTGCCAGCAGCGCGGGAGGGGCGGGTGACACAGATACGCAGTATTTT. The V call is TRBV9, the J call TRBJ2-3, with 8 positions matching TRBD2. The J segment lost 2 bases and the V segment lost 3 bases, leaving 8 bases of the junction unmatched. CDR1 is SGDLS, CDR2 YYNGEE, per germline. This CDR3 spans 16 amino acids.

This clonotype was recorded many times. The chain joins TRBV15 to TRBJ2-3; D tentatively fits TRBD1 or TRBD2 (5 bases each). CDR3 size: 14 residues. The V end was cut by 1 base, the J end by 3 bases, with 8 bases between. The germline CDR1 and CDR2 sequences are LNHNV and YYDKDF (reference sequence). The CDR3 loop is CATSRGGKTDTQYF. For the CDR3, the DNA is TGTGCCACCAGCAGAGGGGGGAAGACAGATACGCAGTATTTT.

The table lists this clonotype with a few counts. The chain has TRBV30 and TRBJ2-2; D tentatively reads TRBD1 or TRBD2 (5 bases each). Germline assignment: CDR1 GTSNPN and CDR2 SVGIG (reference sequence). The CDR3 sequence is 16 residues long. Trimming removed 0 bases at V and 6 bases at J, with 17 bases between. The CDR3 loop reads CAWSVENNWDAGELFF. In nucleotides, the CDR3 is TGTGCCTGGAGTGTGGAGAATAATTGGGACGCCGGGGAGCTGTTTTTT.

This clonotype was recorded many times. The chain combines TRBV27 with TRBJ1-1; no clear D gene. V was trimmed by 5 bases and J by 1 base, leaving 8 bases between them. The CDR3 runs to 13 residues. From germline, CDR1 is MNHEY and CDR2 SMNVEV (reference sequence). CDR3 coding DNA: TGTGCCAGCAGTGAATACAGGAACACTGAAGCTTTCTTT. This sequence encodes CASSEYRNTEAFF.

This clonotype was counted a few times. The rearrangement links TRBV5-4 to TRBJ1-3; D ambiguous. The CDR3 has 17 residues. Trimming stripped 0 bases from V and 1 base from J, with 14 bases between. Per the germline V gene, CDR1 is SGHNT and CDR2 is YYREEE (reference sequence). This CDR3 reads CASSLGPVRLSGNTIYF. The CDR3 coding sequence is TGTGCCAGCAGCTTGGGTCCAGTCAGGCTGTCTGGAAACACCATATATTTT. The variable domain in full, with the rest retrieved from reference TRBV5-4 and TRBJ1-3, is ETGVTQSPTHLIKTRGQQVTLRCSSQSGHNTVSWYQQALGQGPQFIFQYYREEENGRGNFPPRFSGLQFPNYSSELNVNALELDDSALYLCASSLGPVRLSGNTIYFGEGSWLTVV.

This clonotype appeared many times. V is TRBV5-1 and J is TRBJ2-4; maybe TRBD1 (6 bases). V lost 4 bases and J 2 bases, leaving 16 bases between the germline ends. Germline V lookup: CDR1 SGHRS, CDR2 YFSETQ. CDR3 length: 16 residues. CDR3 protein: CASSRGGSETKNIQYF. CDR3 DNA: TGCGCCAGCAGCCGAGGGGGATCGGAGACCAAAAACATTCAGTACTTC.

This clonotype came up many times. CDR3 DNA: TGTGCCAGCAGCCCAGAGGTTAGCGGGAGCCCAATGTCCTACGAGCAGTACTTC. Protein sequence: CASSPEVSGSPMSYEQYF. The chain couples TRBV3-1 to TRBJ2-7; 9 bases line up with TRBD2. The CDR3 sequence is 18 residues long. Losses at the gene ends were 4 bases for V and 1 base for J; bases not matched to a gene: 14. Germline V gene sequence: CDR1 LGHDT, CDR2 YNNKEL (reference sequence).

The rearrangement joins TRBV5-1 to TRBJ2-1; 12 bases are a match to TRBD1. This CDR3 has 22 amino acids. Trimming took 4 bases from V and 2 from J; bases not matched to a gene: 22. Germline loops: CDR1 SGHRS, CDR2 YFSETQ. In DNA, the CDR3 is TGCGCCAGCAGCAAAGGGACAGGGGGCGCGGGTGTAGCGGGGACGACCTACAATGAGCAGTTCTTC. It translates to CASSKGTGGAGVAGTTYNEQFF. Combining the CDR3 with reference TRBV5-1 and TRBJ2-1 gives the whole variable domain KAGVTQTPRYLIKTRGQQVTLSCSPISGHRSVSWYQQTPGQGLQFLFEYFSETQRNKGNFPGRFSGRQFSNSRSEMNVSTLELGDSALYLCASSKGTGGAGVAGTTYNEQFFGPGTRLTVL.

This clonotype appeared many times. This chain connects TRBV28 to TRBJ2-7; TRBD1 aligns across 9 bases. Germline lookup yields CDR1 MDHEN and CDR2 SYDVKM. CDR3 length: 15 amino acids. V shed 4 bases, J shed 5 bases, and the junction held 9 bases outside the gene matches. CDR3: CASSSGGQGRDEQYF. CDR3 nucleotides: TGTGCCAGCAGTTCCGGGGGACAGGGCCGGGACGAGCAGTACTTC.

The chain recombines TRBV10-3 with TRBJ1-5; D is undetermined. Trimming took off 0 bases at V and 6 bases at J, with 6 bases between the two ends. Germline assignment: CDR1 ENHRY and CDR2 SYGVKD. The CDR3 consists of 13 residues. CDR3 DNA: TGTGCCATCAGTGAGTCGAACGGTCAGCCCCAGCATTTT. It yields the protein CAISESNGQPQHF.

This clonotype was detected many times. This sequence joins TRBV6-1 and TRBJ2-7; 10 bases fit TRBD2. The CDR3 extends over 15 amino acids. V was clipped by 3 bases and J by 6 bases; unmatched bases: 8. Looked up from germline, CDR1 is MNHNS and CDR2 is SASEGT. CDR3: CASSDQAGGPSEQYF. CDR3 in DNA: TGTGCCAGCAGTGACCAAGCGGGAGGGCCCAGCGAGCAGTACTTC.

The CDR3 DNA reads TGTGCCAGCAGGCACTACTCAGCGGGAGATGGCGAGCAGTACTTC. Its protein is CASRHYSAGDGEQYF. The V call is TRBV2, the J call TRBJ2-7; the match to TRBD2 covers 8 bases. V shed 6 bases and J 6 bases; nucleotides not matched to a gene: 13. Germline CDR1 SNHLY, CDR2 FYNNEI. The CDR3 consists of 15 residues. Drawing the rest from reference TRBV2 and TRBJ2-7, the complete variable domain is EPEVTQTPSHQVTQMGQEVILRCVPISNHLYFYWYRQILGQKVEFLVSFYNNEISEKSEIFDDQFSVERPDGSNFTLKIRSTKLEDSAMYFCASRHYSAGDGEQYFGPGTRLTVT.

A few counts support this clonotype. The chain links TRBV6-5 to TRBJ2-1; D remains unclear. Germline V gene data show CDR1 as MNHEY and CDR2 as SVGAGI. This CDR3 region has 16 residues. V dropped 0 bases and J dropped 1 base, with 10 bases sitting between them. CDR3 residues: CASSYSGQNSYNEQFF. The CDR3 bases are TGTGCCAGCAGTTACTCAGGTCAGAATTCCTACAATGAGCAGTTCTTC.

This clonotype showed up many times. The chain uses TRBV12-3 or TRBV12-4 and TRBJ2-5, with 7 nucleotides matching TRBD2. The V gene end was trimmed by 5 bases and the J gene end by 3 bases; junction bases not matched to a gene: 3. The CDR3 sequence is 13 residues long. Here the CDR3 reads CASSTGGKETQYF. The CDR3 nucleotides read TGTGCCAGCAGTACCGGGGGGAAAGAGACCCAGTACTTC.

This clonotype was counted between two and nine times. The V gene is TRBV7-2, the J gene TRBJ2-6; D gene ambiguous. The CDR3 length is 18 residues. Trimming pared 0 bases from V and 0 bases from J, leaving 12 bases between. CDR1 and CDR2 (germline): SGHTA, FQGNSA. CDR3 sequence: CASSLARGWSSGANVLTF. CDR3 nucleotides: TGTGCCAGCAGCTTAGCGCGTGGCTGGAGCTCTGGGGCCAACGTCCTGACTTTC.

This clonotype was recorded many times. This chain joins TRBV28 and TRBJ2-1, with 12 bases identical to TRBD2. From germline, CDR1 is MDHEN and CDR2 SYDVKM. The CDR3 consists of 21 residues. Losses at the gene ends were 4 bases for V and 1 base for J; bases not matched to a gene: 17. CDR3 in amino acids: CASSSLFPTSGSWMSYNEQFF. The CDR3 bases are TGTGCCAGCAGTTCCCTCTTCCCGACTAGCGGGAGTTGGATGTCCTACAATGAGCAGTTCTTC.

This chain links TRBV6-1 with TRBJ2-1; TRBD2 agrees at 12 bases. This CDR3 is 16 amino acids long. Germline V CDR1 and CDR2: MNHNS, SASEGT. The J segment lost 7 bases and the V segment lost 6 bases, leaving 10 bases of the junction unmatched. The CDR3 here is CASSQQASGRVNEQFF. The CDR3 DNA is TGTGCCAGCAGCCAGCAGGCTAGCGGGAGGGTAAATGAGCAGTTCTTC.

The rearrangement joins TRBV6-1 to TRBJ2-1; D ambiguous. The germline CDR1 and CDR2 sequences are MNHNS and SASEGT. The CDR3 length is 12 residues. The ends were cut back, 8 bases at V and 2 bases at J, with 7 bases in the middle. This chain's CDR3 is CASGYTYNEQFF. The CDR3 coding sequence is TGTGCCAGCGGCTATACCTACAATGAGCAGTTCTTC.

This clonotype was observed a few times. This chain links TRBV7-9 with TRBJ1-6; D is undetermined. Trimming pared 1 base from V and 4 bases from J, leaving 5 bases between. The germline gives CDR1 SEHNR, CDR2 FQNEAQ (reference sequence). The CDR3 is 14 residues long. The CDR3 reads CASSLDMYNSPLHF. The CDR3 DNA reads as TGTGCCAGCAGCTTAGATATGTATAATTCACCCCTCCACTTT.

This clonotype was counted a single time. One junction end does not reproduce the germline sequence, and a read error may be involved. The V gene is TRBV7-6, the J gene TRBJ2-1; either TRBD1 or TRBD2 may supply D (7 bases each). Germline CDR1 reads SGHVS; CDR2 reads FNYEAQ. This CDR3 is 14 amino acids long. As DNA, the CDR3 is TGTGCCAGCAGCTTATCAGGGGGGGGCAATGAGCGGTTCTTC. It is translated as CASSLSGGGNERFF.